Below, 28 T cell receptor beta chains from the same sample are listed, as sequenced in a study of T cell responses to AZD1222 COVID-19 vaccine. The data were produced by immunoSEQ multiplex PCR, yet TCRdb's version contains in-frame clones alone and is incomplete. The table lists under 110,000 clones, about 87% of them singletons. This specimen was peripheral blood, taken 28 days after the second AZD1222 dose. The receptor set was obtained from an adult who received the AZD1222 COVID-19 vaccine.

The V gene is TRBV4-1, the J gene TRBJ2-5; 8 nucleotides match TRBD1. Germline CDR1 is MGHRA and CDR2 is YSYEKL. J was trimmed by 6 bases and V by 0 bases; bases with no gene match: 6. This CDR3 is 15 amino acids long. The DNA for the CDR3 is TGCGCCAGCAGCCAAGACGGACAGGGCGCTCAGACCCAGTACTTC. Translating it yields CASSQDGQGAQTQYF.

V gene TRBV6-5 combines with J gene TRBJ1-1, with D possibly being TRBD1 (5 bases). V was cut by 3 bases and J by 7 bases, with 9 bases left in between. Germline V gene sequence: CDR1 MNHEY, CDR2 SVGAGI. The CDR3 consists of 12 residues. CDR3 amino acids: CASSYLDSEAFF. CDR3 nucleotide sequence: TGTGCCAGCAGTTATCTAGACAGTGAAGCTTTCTTT.

The gene calls are TRBV19 and TRBJ2-7; possibly TRBD1 or TRBD2 for D (7 bases each). The CDR3 contains 15 residues. V dropped 5 bases and J dropped 2 bases, with 16 bases sitting between them. Germline V lookup: CDR1 LNHDA, CDR2 SQIVND (reference sequence). This CDR3 is CASSGGDSPTYEQYF. The DNA of the CDR3 is TGTGCCAGTAGTGGGGGGGACAGTCCGACCTACGAGCAGTACTTC.

V is TRBV10-3 and J is TRBJ2-7; no definite D call. This CDR3 spans 11 amino acids. V lost 2 bases to trimming and J lost 4 bases, with 3 bases between them. Germline CDR1 reads ENHRY; CDR2 reads SYGVKD. The CDR3 loop is CAISEGYEQYF. DNA for the CDR3: TGTGCCATCAGTGAGGGGTACGAGCAGTACTTC.

The chain is built from TRBV7-2 and TRBJ2-7; possibly TRBD1 for D (5 bases). The CDR3 runs 13 residues. V was cut by 3 bases and J by 5 bases, with 11 bases left in between. The germline V gene has CDR1 SGHTA and CDR2 FQGNSA. The CDR3 sequence: CASSFNVGDEQYF. In DNA form, the CDR3 reads TGTGCCAGCAGCTTTAACGTAGGGGACGAGCAGTACTTC.

This chain links TRBV30 with TRBJ1-6, with a possible D match to TRBD1 (5 bases). Trimming took 0 bases from V and 6 from J, leaving 18 bases between them. Germline CDR1 reads GTSNPN; CDR2 reads SVGIG (reference sequence). The CDR3 covers 17 residues. The CDR3 DNA is TGTGCCTGGAGTGTACTTTTCGGGGGGAACTTTAATTCACCCCTCCACTTT. Residues: CAWSVLFGGNFNSPLHF.

This clone was detected once. The chain has TRBV28 and TRBJ2-5, with 7 bases lining up with TRBD1. Germline V gene lookup returns CDR1 MDHEN and CDR2 SYDVKM. The CDR3 extends over 14 amino acids. V dropped 5 bases and J dropped 5; count of bases not matched to a gene: 8. CDR3 sequence reads: CASSGGQFLETQYF. CDR3 nucleotides: TGTGCCAGCAGTGGGGGACAGTTCCTGGAGACCCAGTACTTC.

CDR3 nucleotide sequence: TGTGCCAGCAGCTTAGGGATCAGTGGAGATACGCAGTATTTT. Translated: CASSLGISGDTQYF. V usage is TRBV7-9 and J usage is TRBJ2-3; D unclear. V dropped 1 base and J dropped 5 bases, with 10 bases sitting between them. This CDR3 has 14 amino acids. The V gene's germline CDR1 is SEHNR and CDR2 FQNEAQ (reference sequence).

This chain connects TRBV5-4 to TRBJ2-5; D ambiguous. The V gene's germline CDR1 is SGHNT and CDR2 YYREEE (reference sequence). V was trimmed by 0 bases and J by 0 bases, leaving 3 bases between them. CDR3 length equals 13 residues. This CDR3 is CASSLGNQETQYF. CDR3 DNA: TGTGCCAGCAGCTTGGGTAACCAAGAGACCCAGTACTTC. Based on the CDR3 plus reference TRBV5-4 and TRBJ2-5, the full variable domain is ETGVTQSPTHLIKTRGQQVTLRCSSQSGHNTVSWYQQALGQGPQFIFQYYREEENGRGNFPPRFSGLQFPNYSSELNVNALELDDSALYLCASSLGNQETQYFGPGTRLLVL.

V gene TRBV7-9 combines with J gene TRBJ2-2; unclear D gene. Germline assignment: CDR1 SEHNR and CDR2 FQNEAQ (reference sequence). This CDR3 contains 16 residues. V was cut by 3 bases and J by 1 base, with 12 bases left in between. CDR3 in DNA: TGTGCCAGCAGCTTTTTGCAGGACGGGAACACCGGGGAGCTGTTTTTT. Encoded protein: CASSFLQDGNTGELFF.

V usage is TRBV5-4 and J usage is TRBJ1-2; 12 nucleotides match TRBD1. This CDR3 region has 18 residues. The trim removed 4 bases at V and 4 bases at J, leaving 14 bases unmatched. In germline, CDR1 is SGHNT, CDR2 YYREEE (reference sequence). In DNA form, the CDR3 reads TGTGCCAGCAGCATCGGGACAGGGGGCCCTTTACTAACCTATGGCTACACCTTC. Its protein product is CASSIGTGGPLLTYGYTF. Full variable domain (missing parts from reference TRBV5-4 and TRBJ1-2): ETGVTQSPTHLIKTRGQQVTLRCSSQSGHNTVSWYQQALGQGPQFIFQYYREEENGRGNFPPRFSGLQFPNYSSELNVNALELDDSALYLCASSIGTGGPLLTYGYTFGSGTRLTVV.

The chain couples TRBV2 to TRBJ2-7; D not certain. The V end was cut by 6 bases, the J end by 7 bases, with 19 bases between. The CDR3 covers 14 residues. Germline V gene data show CDR1 as SNHLY and CDR2 as FYNNEI. The DNA of the CDR3 is TGTGCCAGCAGGGCCGAGTATACCCTGAGGGAGCAGTACTTC. This encodes CASRAEYTLREQYF.

This clone came up once. This rearrangement joins TRBV28 to TRBJ1-1; 8 bases match TRBD1. The ends lost 6 bases at V and 8 bases at J; junction bases unmatched: 11. The germline V gene has CDR1 MDHEN and CDR2 SYDVKM. The CDR3 is 14 amino acids. CDR3 nucleotides: TGTGCCAGCAGGCAGACAGGGGTGGTACTCGAAGCTTTCTTT. Its translation: CASRQTGVVLEAFF.

The CDR3 sequence is CASSLGPNQPQHF. The CDR3 DNA sequence: TGTGCCAGCAGTTTAGGGCCAAATCAGCCCCAGCATTTT. The chain couples TRBV27 to TRBJ1-5; D uncertain. V was clipped by 2 bases and J by 4 bases, with 6 bases between them. CDR3 size: 13 residues. Germline CDR1 and CDR2: MNHEY and SMNVEV (reference sequence).

In this sample, this clone turned up once. This chain links TRBV27 with TRBJ1-1; tentative D call: TRBD1 (6 bases). Trimming took 5 bases from V and 4 from J, leaving 14 bases between them. Germline V gene data show CDR1 as MNHEY and CDR2 as SMNVEV (reference sequence). The CDR3 length is 14 residues. The CDR3 here is CASSPQGRGTEAFF. Written as DNA, the CDR3 is TGTGCCAGCAGTCCCCAGGGGCGAGGCACTGAAGCTTTCTTT.

This sequence joins TRBV3-1 (or the pseudogene TRBV3-2) and TRBJ2-2; 8 positions agree with TRBD1. V lost 4 bases, J lost 7 bases, and 8 bases stayed unmatched. Germline V gives CDR1 LGHDT, CDR2 YNNKEL (reference sequence). This CDR3 contains 15 residues. The CDR3 DNA reads TGTGCCAGCAGCCTACAGGGGGTGATACTCGGGGAGCTGTTTTTT. Its translation: CASSLQGVILGELFF.

The chain combines TRBV30 with TRBJ1-6; TRBD1 matches at 9 bases. V gave up 4 bases and J gave up 14 bases; unmatched junction bases: 9. CDR3 size: 13 residues. CDR1 GTSNPN and CDR2 SVGIG come from the germline V gene (reference sequence). The CDR3 protein is CAWTTGQGVSLHF. In DNA, the CDR3 is TGTGCCTGGACTACGGGACAGGGTGTGTCCCTCCACTTT.

This chain uses TRBV10-3 with TRBJ2-6; D perhaps matches TRBD2 (6 bases). This CDR3 has 16 amino acids. CDR1 ENHRY and CDR2 SYGVKD come from the germline V gene. V was cut by 6 bases and J by 1 base, with 13 bases left in between. CDR3 nucleotides: TGTGCCATCAGGGGGGGATTTGTATCTGGGGCCAACGTCCTGACTTTC. Protein: CAIRGGFVSGANVLTF.

The chain employs TRBV27 and TRBJ2-7; D is unresolved. V was trimmed by 5 bases and J by 2 bases, leaving 13 bases between them. This CDR3 is 14 amino acids long. Germline-derived CDR1 and CDR2 are MNHEY and SMNVEV (reference sequence). The CDR3: CASSPPGTPYEQYF. The DNA for the CDR3 is TGTGCCAGCAGTCCCCCCGGCACCCCCTACGAGCAGTACTTC.

This clone showed up just a few times. The chain carries TRBV6-2 or TRBV6-3 and TRBJ2-2, with TRBD1 matching 8 bases. CDR3 length equals 17 residues. In germline, CDR1 is MNHEY, CDR2 SVGEGT. With 2 bases clipped from V and 2 bases from J, the junction kept 7 bases outside the gene matches. The CDR3 loop reads CASSYQFGQGNTGELFF. CDR3 DNA: TGTGCCAGCAGTTACCAATTCGGACAGGGTAACACCGGGGAGCTGTTTTTT.

The chain links TRBV6-5 to TRBJ1-5; 11 bases match TRBD1. CDR1 is MNHEY, CDR2 SVGAGI, per germline. V was clipped by 4 bases and J by 7 bases; unmatched bases: 6. CDR3 length: 15 amino acids. The DNA of the CDR3 is TGTGCCAGCAGTTTCTCCGGGACAGGGGGGCAGCCCCAGCATTTT. This sequence encodes CASSFSGTGGQPQHF.

This clone is labeled as medium-sized. This sample includes further DNA sequences coding for the same CDR3. The rearrangement links TRBV4-2 to TRBJ1-2; weak D call: TRBD1 (5 bases). This CDR3 region has 15 residues. V was clipped by 3 bases and J by 10 bases, with 21 bases between them. Germline assignment: CDR1 LGHNA and CDR2 YNFKEQ. The CDR3 loop reads CASSQARDPQGLYTF. In DNA form, the CDR3 reads TGTGCCAGCAGCCAGGCCCGGGACCCTCAAGGGCTCTACACCTTC.

This chain connects TRBV19 to TRBJ2-3, with D perhaps TRBD1 (5 bases). Per the germline V gene, CDR1 is LNHDA and CDR2 is SQIVND (reference sequence). The CDR3 is 16 residues long. Trimming cost V 10 bases and J 0 bases, with 20 bases left between them. The CDR3 DNA follows: TGTGCCACTTCTCTGAGTGGGGCAGGGAGCACAGATACGCAGTATTTT. Amino acids: CATSLSGAGSTDTQYF. The full variable domain, completed using reference TRBV19 and TRBJ2-3, is DGGITQSPKYLFRKEGQNVTLSCEQNLNHDAMYWYRQDPGQGLRLIYYSQIVNDFQKGDIAEGYSVSREKKESFPLTVTSAQKNPTAFYLCATSLSGAGSTDTQYFGPGTRLTVL.

CDR3 amino acids: CAMIGDRGEKLFF. CDR3 coding DNA: TGTGCCATGATAGGGGACAGGGGTGAAAAACTGTTTTTT. This chain links TRBV21-1 with TRBJ1-4; whether TRBD1, the table's D call, matches the DNA was not checked. TRBV21-1 is tagged as a pseudogene. This CDR3 has 13 residues.

This clone has a single count. V and J are TRBV29-1 and TRBJ1-2; tentative D call: TRBD1 (5 bases). Trimming removed 1 base from V and 5 bases from J, with 17 bases in between. The V gene's germline CDR1 is SQVTM and CDR2 ANQGSEA. The CDR3 contains 15 residues. The CDR3 loop reads CSVEGATATLYGYTF. The CDR3, as DNA: TGCAGCGTTGAAGGGGCGACAGCGACCCTTTATGGCTACACCTTC.

Only one count was recorded for this clone. This rearrangement joins TRBV4-2 to TRBJ1-1; D remains unclear. CDR1 and CDR2 (germline): LGHNA, YNFKEQ. The CDR3 totals 15 residues. The ends were cut back, 3 bases at V and 1 base at J, with 12 bases in the middle. This CDR3 reads CASSQSRSQNTEAFF. In nucleotides, the CDR3 is TGTGCCAGCAGCCAGAGTCGAAGCCAGAACACTGAAGCTTTCTTT.

Only one count was recorded for this clone. The CDR3 DNA sequence: TGCGCCAGCAGCTTGGGGGTAGCGGGAGTGTCCTACGAGCAGTACTTC. Translation gives CASSLGVAGVSYEQYF. The chain employs TRBV5-1 and TRBJ2-7, with 9 bases aligning to TRBD2. The V segment lost 0 bases and the J segment 1 base; nucleotides outside the gene matches: 5. Germline V gives CDR1 SGHRS, CDR2 YFSETQ. The CDR3 is 16 amino acids.

V is TRBV6-5 and J is TRBJ1-6, with 10 bases that match TRBD1. J lost 10 bases, V lost 7 bases, and 7 bases had no gene match. CDR3 length equals 14 residues. Germline lookup yields CDR1 MNHEY and CDR2 SVGAGI. The CDR3 sequence is CASKLRDRGSPLHF. The CDR3 DNA is TGTGCCAGCAAACTCCGGGACAGGGGCTCACCCCTCCACTTT.